The 23 T cell receptor beta chains below were found in one sample sequenced in a study of T cell responses to AZD1222 COVID-19 vaccine. Here immunoSEQ multiplex PCR was the method, and the copy in TCRdb shows in-frame clones only, minus some. The profile shows around 120,000 clones, 85% to 95% of them singletons. The sample in question was peripheral blood, obtained 28 days after the second AZD1222 dose. These TCRs come from an adult who received the AZD1222 COVID-19 vaccine.

V and J are TRBV18 and TRBJ1-3, with TRBD1 as a possible D gene (6 bases). V lost 6 bases to trimming and J lost 0 bases, with 15 bases between them. The CDR3 is 16 amino acids. Germline values: CDR1 KGHSH, CDR2 LQKENI. The CDR3 region is CASSLDTGTSGNTIYF. The CDR3 DNA is TGTGCCAGCTCGCTAGATACAGGGACCTCTGGAAACACCATATATTTT.

J is TRBJ2-6 and V is TRBV7-2, with D possibly matching TRBD1 (6 bases). CDR3 length equals 15 residues. The germline V gene has CDR1 SGHTA and CDR2 FQGNSA. Trimming pared 4 bases from V and 2 bases from J, leaving 9 bases between. The CDR3 nucleotides are TGTGCCAGCAGCTCCAGGGGTGCTGGGGCCAACGTCCTGACTTTC. This encodes CASSSRGAGANVLTF.

This chain links TRBV29-1 with TRBJ1-2; a weak D match, TRBD1 (5 bases). This CDR3 has 14 residues. V was cut by 3 bases and J by 1 base, with 12 bases left in between. Germline assignment: CDR1 SQVTM and CDR2 ANQGSEA. The CDR3 reads CSVEGDVINYGYTF. The CDR3 region has the DNA TGCAGCGTTGAGGGGGACGTAATTAACTATGGCTACACCTTC.

CDR3 sequence reads: CASSLGEAAGGYTF. The CDR3 DNA reads as TGTGCCAGCAGCTTAGGGGAGGCGGCGGGGGGCTACACCTTC. V and J are TRBV7-9 and TRBJ1-2; D not certain. This CDR3 comprises 14 residues. The germline gives CDR1 SEHNR, CDR2 FQNEAQ (reference sequence). V lost 1 base and J 8 bases, leaving 14 bases between the germline ends.

The chain combines TRBV9 with TRBJ2-2, with a weak D call TRBD2 (6 bases). Trimming shortened V by 3 bases and J by 6 bases, and 12 bases separated the two germline ends. Germline V gene lookup returns CDR1 SGDLS and CDR2 YYNGEE. The CDR3 is 14 amino acids. The CDR3 DNA reads TGTGCCAGCAGCGGGGGAGGCGCTCCCGGGGAGCTGTTTTTT. It specifies CASSGGGAPGELFF.

This chain uses TRBV11-2 with TRBJ2-7, with 7 bases identical to TRBD1. V trimming: 5 bases; J trimming: 3 bases; junction bases outside the gene matches: 13. The CDR3 contains 16 residues. Germline V gives CDR1 SGHAT, CDR2 FQNNGV. The CDR3: CASSLPAGTVLYEQYF. In nucleotides, the CDR3 is TGTGCCAGCAGCCTCCCGGCCGGGACAGTACTCTACGAGCAGTACTTC.

The chain links TRBV7-9 to TRBJ2-4, with 10 bases aligning to TRBD1. Trimming at V came to 6 bases and at J to 2 bases, leaving 7 bases not matched to a gene. The germline gives CDR1 SEHNR, CDR2 FQNEAQ (reference sequence). The CDR3 has 16 amino acids. The CDR3 here is CASRPGTGATKNIQYF. CDR3 in DNA: TGTGCCAGCAGACCCGGGACAGGGGCTACCAAAAACATTCAGTACTTC.

The V gene is TRBV5-4, the J gene TRBJ2-5; D uncertain. CDR1 and CDR2 (germline): SGHNT, YYREEE (reference sequence). The CDR3 runs 13 residues. Trimming took off 2 bases at V and 5 bases at J, with 10 bases between the two ends. The CDR3 loop reads CASSLSNAETQYF. The CDR3 DNA sequence: TGTGCCAGCAGCTTATCCAACGCCGAGACCCAGTACTTC. Complete variable domain (other parts from reference TRBV5-4 and TRBJ2-5): ETGVTQSPTHLIKTRGQQVTLRCSSQSGHNTVSWYQQALGQGPQFIFQYYREEENGRGNFPPRFSGLQFPNYSSELNVNALELDDSALYLCASSLSNAETQYFGPGTRLLVL.

V gene TRBV6-1 combines with J gene TRBJ1-6; D possibly corresponds to TRBD1 (5 bases). Trimming stripped 2 bases from V and 7 bases from J, with 12 bases between. The germline V gene encodes CDR1 MNHNS and CDR2 SASEGT. The CDR3 has 15 residues. DNA of the CDR3: TGTGCCAGCAGTGAACGGGCCGGGGCAAATTCACCCCTCCACTTT. Amino acids: CASSERAGANSPLHF.

This chain joins TRBV7-2 and TRBJ1-2, with 8 bases identical to TRBD1. This CDR3 is 16 amino acids long. The J segment lost 0 bases and the V segment lost 5 bases, leaving 8 bases of the junction unmatched. Germline CDR1 is SGHTA and CDR2 is FQGNSA. This CDR3 is CASSEGQGLTNYGYTF. CDR3 nucleotides: TGTGCCAGCAGCGAAGGACAGGGCTTAACTAACTATGGCTACACCTTC. Based on the CDR3 plus reference TRBV7-2 and TRBJ1-2, the full variable domain is GAGVSQSPSNKVTEKGKDVELRCDPISGHTALYWYRQSLGQGLEFLIYFQGNSAPDKSGLPSDRFSAERTGGSVSTLTIQRTQQEDSAVYLCASSEGQGLTNYGYTFGSGTRLTVV.

CDR3: CASSGGTGGNYGYTF. For the CDR3, the DNA is TGTGCCAGCAGTGGCGGGACAGGGGGTAACTATGGCTACACCTTC. This chain connects TRBV6-2 or TRBV6-3 to TRBJ1-2; TRBD1 matches at 11 bases. The length of the CDR3 is 15 residues. The ends lost 5 bases at V and 1 base at J; junction bases unmatched: 3. Germline values: CDR1 MNHEY, CDR2 SVGEGT.

The chain joins TRBV5-6 to TRBJ2-7; D unclear. CDR1 SGHDT and CDR2 YYEEEE come from the germline V gene. With 1 base removed from V and 5 bases from J, the gap between germline ends came to 13 bases. CDR3 size: 14 residues. The CDR3 coding sequence is TGTGCCAGCAGCTTGTGGGGATTGCCCCACGAGCAGTACTTC. Amino acid sequence: CASSLWGLPHEQYF.

V gene TRBV12-3 or TRBV12-4 combines with J gene TRBJ1-6; D not resolved. This CDR3 has 12 amino acids. Between the trimmed V and J ends, which lost 2 bases and 13 bases, there was a span of 9 bases. CDR3 sequence reads: CASSLRKGPLHF. The DNA for the CDR3 is TGTGCCAGCAGTTTACGTAAGGGTCCCCTCCACTTT.

The rearrangement links TRBV7-9 to TRBJ1-5; D is unresolved. The CDR3 length is 8 residues. Trimming removed 6 bases from V and 9 bases from J, with 0 bases in between. Germline loops: CDR1 SEHNR, CDR2 FQNEAQ (reference sequence). CDR3 region: CASRPQHF. The CDR3 DNA reads as TGTGCCAGCAGGCCCCAGCATTTT. The variable domain in full, with the rest retrieved from reference TRBV7-9 and TRBJ1-5, is DTGVSQNPRHKITKRGQNVTFRCDPISEHNRLYWYRQTLGQGPEFLTYFQNEAQLEKSRLLSDRFSAERPKGSFSTLEIQRTEQGDSAMYLCASRPQHFGDGTRLSIL.

The J gene is TRBJ2-5, the V gene TRBV6-4; TRBD2 agrees at 9 bases. The CDR3 sequence is 16 residues long. Germline values: CDR1 MRHNA, CDR2 SNTAGT. V was pared by 3 bases and J by 3 bases, with 8 bases of the junction left unmatched. The CDR3 DNA sequence: TGTGCCAGCAGTGATCCCTGGCGGGAGGGGAAAGAGACCCAGTACTTC. This codes for CASSDPWREGKETQYF.

The V gene is TRBV5-1, the J gene TRBJ2-3; D unresolved. This CDR3 region has 14 residues. The V end lost 6 bases, the J end lost 4 bases, and 15 bases lay between the germline ends. Germline loops: CDR1 SGHRS, CDR2 YFSETQ. The CDR3 nucleotides are TGCGCCAGCACTAAGGGCCAGCAACCAGATACGCAGTATTTT. This gives the protein CASTKGQQPDTQYF.

This chain uses TRBV15 with TRBJ1-1, with 7 bases matching TRBD1. The CDR3 is made up of 14 amino acids. The germline V gene encodes CDR1 LNHNV and CDR2 YYDKDF (reference sequence). V shed 5 bases and J 6 bases; nucleotides not matched to a gene: 9. The DNA for the CDR3 is TGTGCCACCAGCCCGAGGGGGCTAATCTCTGAAGCTTTCTTT. Its protein product is CATSPRGLISEAFF.

The gene calls are TRBV7-2 and TRBJ2-3; the D gene is possibly TRBD2 (5 bases). In germline, CDR1 is SGHTA, CDR2 FQGNSA. This CDR3 is 15 amino acids long. Between the trimmed V and J ends, which lost 5 bases and 3 bases, there was a span of 15 bases. CDR3 loop: CASSKNSRGTDTQYF. The CDR3 region has the DNA TGTGCCAGCAGCAAGAACTCTCGGGGTACAGATACGCAGTATTTT.

The chain has TRBV5-8 and TRBJ1-5; maybe TRBD1 (5 bases). Trimming stripped 0 bases from V and 1 base from J, with 8 bases between. Germline CDR1 and CDR2: SGHTS and YDEGEE. CDR3 length: 15 amino acids. The CDR3 region is CASSLDRSSNQPQHF. The CDR3 DNA reads as TGTGCCAGCAGCTTGGACAGGTCAAGCAATCAGCCCCAGCATTTT.

V is TRBV10-3 and J is TRBJ2-3; D perhaps matches TRBD1 (5 bases). The CDR3 sequence is 15 residues long. Trimming pared 3 bases from V and 4 bases from J, leaving 14 bases between. Germline CDR1 is ENHRY and CDR2 is SYGVKD. DNA of the CDR3: TGTGCCATCAGTGAACCAGGCCTAGGGGCAGATACGCAGTATTTT. Translation gives CAISEPGLGADTQYF.

The CDR3 protein is CASRLAGAEYEQYF. The CDR3 region has the DNA TGTGCCAGCAGACTAGCGGGAGCAGAATACGAGCAGTACTTC. The chain is built from TRBV2 and TRBJ2-7, with TRBD2 identical over 11 bases. V trimming: 6 bases; J trimming: 4 bases; junction bases outside the gene matches: 5. From germline, CDR1 is SNHLY and CDR2 FYNNEI. The CDR3 has 14 amino acids.

J is TRBJ2-7 and V is TRBV15; 10 bases agree with TRBD1. V lost 4 bases to trimming and J lost 4 bases; unmatched junction nucleotides: 13. Germline CDR1 reads LNHNV; CDR2 reads YYDKDF (reference sequence). The CDR3 runs to 17 residues. CDR3 sequence: CATSKTHLTGGIYEQYF. Written as DNA, the CDR3 is TGTGCCACCAGCAAAACCCATTTGACAGGGGGCATATACGAGCAGTACTTC.

The chain joins TRBV6-5 to TRBJ2-7; possibly TRBD1 for D (6 bases). The CDR3 extends over 13 amino acids. From germline, CDR1 is MNHEY and CDR2 SVGAGI. The ends were cut back, 6 bases at V and 3 bases at J, with 12 bases in the middle. The CDR3 bases are TGTGCCAGCAGAACAGGGTACGGCTACGAGCAGTACTTC. Protein product: CASRTGYGYEQYF.